The T cell receptor (beta chain) described here comes from a study of CXCR3-negative and CXCR3-positive naive CD8 T cells. The CDR3 has 15 amino acids. Per the germline V gene, CDR1 is SGHNT and CDR2 is YENEEA. Carrying UMI labels, the TRB cDNA libraries were prepared through 5' RACE. Using the 5' RACE reads, TCRdb records one entry per CDR3 protein without DNA. The table lists around 150,000 distinct CDR3 sequences, with over 0.35% in the top ten. Concerning this clonotype itself: What it binds is unknown.

Regarding the study as a whole: When CXCR3-positive naive cells were set against CXCR3-negative naive cells, the former had more hydrophobic TRB CDR3s.

The chain has TRBV11-3 and TRBJ2-3; checking the TCRdb D call of TRBD2 is not possible without DNA. The sequence was collected from a human donor in good health. Some clones in this sample may be carry-over from other donors' samples. The sequenced sample was naive CXCR3+ CD8+ T cells from blood. Subset noted: CD45RO-CCR7+CD27+CD95- naive CD8+ T cells expressing CXCR3 (TNR3+). The CDR3 sequence is CASSPRTSGADTQYF. Full variable domain (outside the CDR3, taken from reference TRBV11-3 and TRBJ2-3): EAGVVQSPRYKIIEKKQPVAFWCNPISGHNTLYWYLQNLGQGPELLIRYENEEAVDDSQLPKDRFSAERLKGVDSTLKIQPAELGDSAVYLCASSPRTSGADTQYFGPGTRLTVL.